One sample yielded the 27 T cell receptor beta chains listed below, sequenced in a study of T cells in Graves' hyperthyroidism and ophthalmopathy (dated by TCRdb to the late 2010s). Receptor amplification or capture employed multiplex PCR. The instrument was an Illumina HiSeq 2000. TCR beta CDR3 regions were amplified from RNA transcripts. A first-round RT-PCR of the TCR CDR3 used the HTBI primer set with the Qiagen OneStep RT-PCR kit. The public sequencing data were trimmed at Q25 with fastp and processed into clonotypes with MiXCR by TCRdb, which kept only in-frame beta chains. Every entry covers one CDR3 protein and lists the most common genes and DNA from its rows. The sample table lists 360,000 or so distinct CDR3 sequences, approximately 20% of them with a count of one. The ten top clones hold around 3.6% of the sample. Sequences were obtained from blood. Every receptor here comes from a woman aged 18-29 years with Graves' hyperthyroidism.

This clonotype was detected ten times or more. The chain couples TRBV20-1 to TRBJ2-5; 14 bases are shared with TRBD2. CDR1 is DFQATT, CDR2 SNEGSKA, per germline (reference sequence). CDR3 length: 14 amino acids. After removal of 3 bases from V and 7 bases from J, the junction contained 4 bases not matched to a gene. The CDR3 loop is CSARTSGGVGTQYF. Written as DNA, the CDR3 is TGCAGTGCTAGGACTAGCGGGGGGGTAGGGACCCAGTACTTC.

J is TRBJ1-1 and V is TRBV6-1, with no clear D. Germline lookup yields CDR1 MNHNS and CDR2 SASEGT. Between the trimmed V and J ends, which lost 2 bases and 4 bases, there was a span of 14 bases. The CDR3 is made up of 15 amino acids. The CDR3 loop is CASSELQRRVTEAFF. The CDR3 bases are TGTGCCAGCAGTGAATTACAGAGGAGAGTCACTGAAGCTTTCTTT.

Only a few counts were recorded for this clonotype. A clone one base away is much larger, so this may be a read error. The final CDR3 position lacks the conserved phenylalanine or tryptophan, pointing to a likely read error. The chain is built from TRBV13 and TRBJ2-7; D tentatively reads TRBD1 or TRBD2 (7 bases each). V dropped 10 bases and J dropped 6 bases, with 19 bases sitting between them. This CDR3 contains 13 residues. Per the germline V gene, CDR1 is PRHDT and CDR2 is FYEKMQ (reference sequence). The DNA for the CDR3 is TGTGCCACCCATCAGGGGGGGGTTGGCGAGCAGTACTCC. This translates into CATHQGGVGEQYS.

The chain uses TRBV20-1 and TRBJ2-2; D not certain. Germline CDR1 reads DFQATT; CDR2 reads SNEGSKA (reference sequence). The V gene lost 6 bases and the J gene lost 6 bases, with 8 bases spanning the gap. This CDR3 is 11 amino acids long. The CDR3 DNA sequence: TGCAGTGCCCCGGGTCCCGGGGAGCTGTTTTTT. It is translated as CSAPGPGELFF.

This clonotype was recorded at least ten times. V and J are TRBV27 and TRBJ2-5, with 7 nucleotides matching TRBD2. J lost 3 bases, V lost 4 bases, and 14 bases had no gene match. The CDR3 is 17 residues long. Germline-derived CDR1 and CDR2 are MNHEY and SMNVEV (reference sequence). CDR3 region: CASSSPSRGGKKETQYF. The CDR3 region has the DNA TGTGCCAGCAGTTCCCCCTCCCGGGGAGGGAAAAAAGAGACCCAGTACTTC.

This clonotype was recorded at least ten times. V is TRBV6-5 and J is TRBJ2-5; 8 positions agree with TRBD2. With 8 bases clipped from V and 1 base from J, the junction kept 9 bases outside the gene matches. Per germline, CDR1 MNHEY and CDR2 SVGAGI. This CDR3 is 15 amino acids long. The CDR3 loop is CASGGSGVPQETQYF. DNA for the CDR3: TGTGCCAGCGGGGGTAGCGGGGTACCCCAAGAGACCCAGTACTTC.

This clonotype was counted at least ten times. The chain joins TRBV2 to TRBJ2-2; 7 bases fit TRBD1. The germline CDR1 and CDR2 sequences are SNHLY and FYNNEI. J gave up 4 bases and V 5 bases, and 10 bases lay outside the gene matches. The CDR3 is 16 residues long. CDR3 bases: TGTGCCAGCAGTAGTGCGACAGGGAGAGGCACCGGGGAGCTGTTTTTT. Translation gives CASSSATGRGTGELFF.

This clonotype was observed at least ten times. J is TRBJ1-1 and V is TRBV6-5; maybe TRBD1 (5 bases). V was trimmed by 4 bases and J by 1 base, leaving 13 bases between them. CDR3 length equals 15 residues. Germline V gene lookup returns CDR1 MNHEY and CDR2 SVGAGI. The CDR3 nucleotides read TGTGCCAGCAGTTTCCCGGGACTCCAGAACACTGAAGCTTTCTTT. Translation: CASSFPGLQNTEAFF.

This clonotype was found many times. CDR3 in amino acids: CASKRQTWAVNTEAFF. CDR3 nucleotides: TGTGCCAGTAAAAGACAGACCTGGGCAGTGAACACTGAAGCTTTCTTT. V and J are TRBV19 and TRBJ1-1; D possibly corresponds to TRBD1 (5 bases). This CDR3 contains 16 residues. From germline, CDR1 is LNHDA and CDR2 SQIVND (reference sequence). The V and J ends lost 7 bases and 0 bases respectively, with 18 bases between them.

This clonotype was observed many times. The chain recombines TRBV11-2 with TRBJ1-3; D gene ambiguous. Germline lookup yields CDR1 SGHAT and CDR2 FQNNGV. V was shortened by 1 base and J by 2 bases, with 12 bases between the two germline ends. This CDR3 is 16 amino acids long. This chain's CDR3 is CASSLGGYNPGNTIYF. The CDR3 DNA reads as TGTGCCAGCAGCTTAGGCGGGTATAACCCTGGAAACACCATATATTTT.

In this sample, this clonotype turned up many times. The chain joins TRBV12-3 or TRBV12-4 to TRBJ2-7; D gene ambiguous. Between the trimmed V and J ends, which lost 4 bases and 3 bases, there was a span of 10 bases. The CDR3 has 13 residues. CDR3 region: CASSSGFVYEQYF. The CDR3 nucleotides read TGTGCCAGCAGTTCGGGTTTCGTCTACGAGCAGTACTTC.

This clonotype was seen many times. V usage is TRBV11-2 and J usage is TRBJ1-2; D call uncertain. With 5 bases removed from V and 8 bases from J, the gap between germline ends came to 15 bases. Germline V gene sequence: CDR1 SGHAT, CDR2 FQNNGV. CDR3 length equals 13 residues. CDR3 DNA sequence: TGTGCCAGCAGCCGCTACACGACTAGCGGCTACACCTTC. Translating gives CASSRYTTSGYTF.

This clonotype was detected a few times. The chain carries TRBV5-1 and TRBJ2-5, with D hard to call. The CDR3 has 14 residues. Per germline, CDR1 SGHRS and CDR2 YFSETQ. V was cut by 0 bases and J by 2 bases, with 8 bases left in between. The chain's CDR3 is CASSLASGQETQYF. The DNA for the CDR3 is TGCGCCAGCAGCTTGGCCTCAGGACAAGAGACCCAGTACTTC.

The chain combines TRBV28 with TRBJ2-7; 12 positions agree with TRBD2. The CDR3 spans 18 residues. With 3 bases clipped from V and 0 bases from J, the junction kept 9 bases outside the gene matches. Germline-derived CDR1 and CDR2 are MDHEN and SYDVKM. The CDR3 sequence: CASSFRTSGTSSSYEQYF. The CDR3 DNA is TGTGCCAGCAGTTTTCGGACTAGCGGGACCTCTAGCTCCTACGAGCAGTACTTC.

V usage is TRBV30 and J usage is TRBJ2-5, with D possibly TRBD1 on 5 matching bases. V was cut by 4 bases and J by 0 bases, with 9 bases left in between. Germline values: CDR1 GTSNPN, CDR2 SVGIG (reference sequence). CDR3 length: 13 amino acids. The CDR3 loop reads CAWTGQYQETQYF. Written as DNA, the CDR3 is TGTGCCTGGACAGGACAATACCAAGAGACCCAGTACTTC.

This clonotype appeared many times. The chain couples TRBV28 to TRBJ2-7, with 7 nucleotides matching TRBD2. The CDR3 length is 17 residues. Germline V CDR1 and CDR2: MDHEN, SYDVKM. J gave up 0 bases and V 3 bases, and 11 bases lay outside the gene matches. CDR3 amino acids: CASSFGRLARHSYEQYF. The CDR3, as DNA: TGTGCCAGCAGTTTTGGGAGACTAGCCCGACACTCCTACGAGCAGTACTTC. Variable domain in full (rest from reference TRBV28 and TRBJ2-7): DVKVTQSSRYLVKRTGEKVFLECVQDMDHENMFWYRQDPGLGLRLIYFSYDVKMKEKGDIPEGYSVSREKKERFSLILESASTNQTSMYLCASSFGRLARHSYEQYFGPGTRLTVT.

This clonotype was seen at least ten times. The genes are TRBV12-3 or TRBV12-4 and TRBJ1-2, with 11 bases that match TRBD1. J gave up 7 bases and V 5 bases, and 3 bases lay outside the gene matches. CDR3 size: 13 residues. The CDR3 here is CASSGQGAGGYTF. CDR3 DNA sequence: TGTGCCAGCAGTGGACAGGGGGCGGGTGGCTACACCTTC.

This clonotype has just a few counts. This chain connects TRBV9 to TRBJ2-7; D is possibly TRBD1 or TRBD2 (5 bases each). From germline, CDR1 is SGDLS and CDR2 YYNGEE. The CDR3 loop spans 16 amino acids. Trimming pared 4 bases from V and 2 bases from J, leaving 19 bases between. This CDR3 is CASSPNPGRHPYEQYF. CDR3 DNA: TGTGCCAGCAGCCCAAACCCGGGACGGCATCCCTACGAGCAGTACTTC.

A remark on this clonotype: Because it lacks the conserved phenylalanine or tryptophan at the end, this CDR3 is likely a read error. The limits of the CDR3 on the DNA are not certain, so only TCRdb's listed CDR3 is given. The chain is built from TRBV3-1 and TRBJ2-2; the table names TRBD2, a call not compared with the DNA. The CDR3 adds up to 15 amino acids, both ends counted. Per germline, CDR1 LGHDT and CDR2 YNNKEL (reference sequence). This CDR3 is CASSQGGAVTGELFL.

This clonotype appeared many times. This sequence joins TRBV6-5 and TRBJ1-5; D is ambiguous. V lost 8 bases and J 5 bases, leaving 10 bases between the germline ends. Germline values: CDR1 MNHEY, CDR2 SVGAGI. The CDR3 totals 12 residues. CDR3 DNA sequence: TGTGCCAGCTCCCCTGTAGATCAGCCCCAGCATTTT. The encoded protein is CASSPVDQPQHF.

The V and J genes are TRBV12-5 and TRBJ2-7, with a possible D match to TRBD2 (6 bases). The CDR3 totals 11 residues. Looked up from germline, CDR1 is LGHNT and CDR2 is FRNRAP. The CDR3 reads CESLEGYEQYF. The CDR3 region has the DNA TGTGAGAGCCTGGAGGGCTACGAGCAGTACTTC.

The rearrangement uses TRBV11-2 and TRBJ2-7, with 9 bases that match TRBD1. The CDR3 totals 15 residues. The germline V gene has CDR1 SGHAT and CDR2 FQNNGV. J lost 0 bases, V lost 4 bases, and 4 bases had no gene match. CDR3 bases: TGTGCCAGCAGCTGGACAGGGGTGGGCTCCTACGAGCAGTACTTC. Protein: CASSWTGVGSYEQYF.

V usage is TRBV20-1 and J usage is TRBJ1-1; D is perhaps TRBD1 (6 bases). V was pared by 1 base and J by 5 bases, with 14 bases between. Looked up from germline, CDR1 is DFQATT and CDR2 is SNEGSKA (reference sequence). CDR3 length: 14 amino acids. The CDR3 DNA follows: TGCAGTGCTAGAGCCCAAGGGGGACCGACTGAAGCTTTCTTT. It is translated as CSARAQGGPTEAFF.

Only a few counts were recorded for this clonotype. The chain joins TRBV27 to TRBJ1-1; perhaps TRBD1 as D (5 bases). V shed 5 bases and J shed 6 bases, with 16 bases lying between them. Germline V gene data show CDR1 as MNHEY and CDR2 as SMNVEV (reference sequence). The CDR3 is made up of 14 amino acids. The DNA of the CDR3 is TGTGCCAGCAGTCTAGGAGGGGTGTTCGCTGAAGCTTTCTTT. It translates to CASSLGGVFAEAFF.

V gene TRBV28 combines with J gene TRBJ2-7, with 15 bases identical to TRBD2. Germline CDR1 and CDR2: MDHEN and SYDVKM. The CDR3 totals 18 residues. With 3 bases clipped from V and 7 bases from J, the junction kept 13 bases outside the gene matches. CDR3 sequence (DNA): TGTGCCAGCAGTTTTGCCCTAGGACTAGCGGGAGGGCCGGGAGAGCAGTACTTC. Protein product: CASSFALGLAGGPGEQYF. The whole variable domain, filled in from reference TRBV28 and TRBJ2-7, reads DVKVTQSSRYLVKRTGEKVFLECVQDMDHENMFWYRQDPGLGLRLIYFSYDVKMKEKGDIPEGYSVSREKKERFSLILESASTNQTSMYLCASSFALGLAGGPGEQYFGPGTRLTVT.

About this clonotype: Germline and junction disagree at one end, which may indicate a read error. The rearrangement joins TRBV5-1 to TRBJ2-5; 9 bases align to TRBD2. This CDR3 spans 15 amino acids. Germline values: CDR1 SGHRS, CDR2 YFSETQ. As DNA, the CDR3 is TGCGCCAGCAACTTGTTAGCGGGGGCCCAAGAGACCAAGTACTTC. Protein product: CASNLLAGAQETKYF.

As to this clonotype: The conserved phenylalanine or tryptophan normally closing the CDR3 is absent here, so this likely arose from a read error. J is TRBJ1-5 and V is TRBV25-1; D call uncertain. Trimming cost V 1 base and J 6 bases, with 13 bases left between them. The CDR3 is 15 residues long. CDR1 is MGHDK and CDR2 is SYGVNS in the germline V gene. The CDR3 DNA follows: TGTGCCAGCAGTGAATTAAGCGGGAGTGGTCAGCCCCAGCATCTT. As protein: CASSELSGSGQPQHL.